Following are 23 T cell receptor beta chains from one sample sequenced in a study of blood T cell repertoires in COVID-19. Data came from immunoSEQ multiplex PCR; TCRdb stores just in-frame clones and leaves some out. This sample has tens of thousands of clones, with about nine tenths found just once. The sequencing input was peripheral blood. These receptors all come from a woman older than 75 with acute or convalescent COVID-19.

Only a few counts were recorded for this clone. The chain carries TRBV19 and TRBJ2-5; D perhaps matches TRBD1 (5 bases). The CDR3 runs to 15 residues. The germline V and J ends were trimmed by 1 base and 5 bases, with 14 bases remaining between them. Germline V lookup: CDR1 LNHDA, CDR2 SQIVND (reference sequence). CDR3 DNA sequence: TGTGCCAGTAGTATAGGGTCAGGGTTGAGGGAGACCCAGTACTTC. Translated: CASSIGSGLRETQYF.

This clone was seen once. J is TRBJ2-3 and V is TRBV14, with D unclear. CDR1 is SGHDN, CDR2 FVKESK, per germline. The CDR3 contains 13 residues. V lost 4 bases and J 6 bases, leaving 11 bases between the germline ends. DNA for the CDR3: TGTGCCAGCAGCCCCCTCGGAGCGGATACGCAGTATTTT. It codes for CASSPLGADTQYF. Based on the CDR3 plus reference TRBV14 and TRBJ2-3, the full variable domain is EAGVTQFPSHSVIEKGQTVTLRCDPISGHDNLYWYRRVMGKEIKFLLHFVKESKQDESGMPNNRFLAERTGGTYSTLKVQPAELEDSGVYFCASSPLGADTQYFGPGTRLTVL.

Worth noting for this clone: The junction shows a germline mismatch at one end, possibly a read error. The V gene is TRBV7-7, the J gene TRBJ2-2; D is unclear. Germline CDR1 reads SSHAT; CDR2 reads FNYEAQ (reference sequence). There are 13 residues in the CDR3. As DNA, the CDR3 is TGTGCTAGCAGCTTAGGAGTTCCCGGGGAGCTGTTTTTT. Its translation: CASSLGVPGELFF.

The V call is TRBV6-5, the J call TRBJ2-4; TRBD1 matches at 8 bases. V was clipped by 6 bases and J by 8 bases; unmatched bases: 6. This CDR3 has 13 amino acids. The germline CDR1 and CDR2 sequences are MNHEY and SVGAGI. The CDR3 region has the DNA TGTGCCAGCAGATCAGGACAGGGCGACATTCAGTACTTC. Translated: CASRSGQGDIQYF.

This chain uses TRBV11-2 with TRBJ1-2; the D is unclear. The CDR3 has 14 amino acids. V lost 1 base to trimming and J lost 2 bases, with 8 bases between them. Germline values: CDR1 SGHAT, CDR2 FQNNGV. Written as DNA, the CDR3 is TGTGCCAGCAGCTTAGGGGCAGGAAACTATGGCTACACCTTC. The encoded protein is CASSLGAGNYGYTF.

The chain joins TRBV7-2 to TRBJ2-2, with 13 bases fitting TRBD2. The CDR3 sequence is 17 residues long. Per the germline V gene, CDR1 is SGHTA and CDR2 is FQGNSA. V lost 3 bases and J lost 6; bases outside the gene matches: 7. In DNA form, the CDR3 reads TGTGCCAGCAGCTTCGGGGGAGGACTAGCGGGGGCCGGGGAGCTGTTTTTT. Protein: CASSFGGGLAGAGELFF. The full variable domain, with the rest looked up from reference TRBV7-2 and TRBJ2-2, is GAGVSQSPSNKVTEKGKDVELRCDPISGHTALYWYRQSLGQGLEFLIYFQGNSAPDKSGLPSDRFSAERTGGSVSTLTIQRTQQEDSAVYLCASSFGGGLAGAGELFFGEGSRLTVL.

The CDR3 DNA reads as TGTGCCAGCAGCCCTGGGGGGTCAAGAAATCAGCCCCAGCATTTT. It encodes CASSPGGSRNQPQHF. This sequence joins TRBV7-2 and TRBJ1-5; tentatively, D is TRBD1 (5 bases). CDR3 length: 15 amino acids. V shed 5 bases and J shed 4 bases, with 15 bases lying between them. CDR1 and CDR2 (germline): SGHTA, FQGNSA.

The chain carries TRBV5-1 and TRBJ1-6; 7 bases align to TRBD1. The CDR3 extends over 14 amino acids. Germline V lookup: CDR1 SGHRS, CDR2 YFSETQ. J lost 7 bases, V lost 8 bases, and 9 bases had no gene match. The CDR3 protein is CASPPGTANSPLHF. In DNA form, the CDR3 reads TGCGCCAGTCCTCCCGGGACAGCCAATTCACCCCTCCACTTT.

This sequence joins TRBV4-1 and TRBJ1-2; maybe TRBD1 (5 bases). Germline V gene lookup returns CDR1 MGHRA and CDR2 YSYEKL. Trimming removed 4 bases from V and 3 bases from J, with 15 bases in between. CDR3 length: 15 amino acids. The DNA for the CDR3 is TGCGCCAGCAGCCCCCAAGTAGACAGCCACTATGGCTACACCTTC. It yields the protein CASSPQVDSHYGYTF.

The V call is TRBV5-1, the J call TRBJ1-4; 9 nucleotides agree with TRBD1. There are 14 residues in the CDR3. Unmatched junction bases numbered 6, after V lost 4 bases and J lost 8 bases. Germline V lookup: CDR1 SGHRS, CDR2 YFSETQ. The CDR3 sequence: CASSGTGSNEKLFF. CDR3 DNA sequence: TGCGCCAGCAGCGGGACAGGGTCCAACGAAAAACTGTTTTTT.

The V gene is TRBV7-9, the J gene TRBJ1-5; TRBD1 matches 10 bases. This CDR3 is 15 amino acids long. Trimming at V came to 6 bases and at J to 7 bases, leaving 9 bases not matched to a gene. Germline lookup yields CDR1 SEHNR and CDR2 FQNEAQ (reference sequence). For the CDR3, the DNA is TGTGCCAGCAGTCCGACAGGGGGCTCCATGCAGCCCCAGCATTTT. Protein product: CASSPTGGSMQPQHF.

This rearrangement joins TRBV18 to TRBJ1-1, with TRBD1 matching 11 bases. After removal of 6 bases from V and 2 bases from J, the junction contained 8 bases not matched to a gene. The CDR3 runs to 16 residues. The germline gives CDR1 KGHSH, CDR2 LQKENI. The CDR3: CASSVRTGGENTEAFF. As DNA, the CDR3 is TGTGCCAGCTCGGTACGGACAGGGGGCGAAAACACTGAAGCTTTCTTT. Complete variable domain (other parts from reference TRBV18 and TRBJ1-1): NAGVMQNPRHLVRRRGQEARLRCSPMKGHSHVYWYRQLPEEGLKFMVYLQKENIIDESGMPKERFSAEFPKEGPSILRIQQVVRGDSAAYFCASSVRTGGENTEAFFGQGTRLTVV.

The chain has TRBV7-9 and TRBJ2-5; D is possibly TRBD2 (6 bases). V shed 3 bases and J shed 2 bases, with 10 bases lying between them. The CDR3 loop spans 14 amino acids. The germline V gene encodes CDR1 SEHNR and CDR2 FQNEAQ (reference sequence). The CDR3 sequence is CASSFGGPQETQYF. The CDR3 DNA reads TGTGCCAGCAGCTTCGGGGGACCGCAAGAGACCCAGTACTTC.

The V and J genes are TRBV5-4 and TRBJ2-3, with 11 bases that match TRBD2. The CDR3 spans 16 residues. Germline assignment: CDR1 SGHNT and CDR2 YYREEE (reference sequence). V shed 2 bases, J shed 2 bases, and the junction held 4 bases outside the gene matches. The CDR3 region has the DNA TGTGCCAGCAGCTTAAGACTAGCGGGATCCACAGATACGCAGTATTTT. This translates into CASSLRLAGSTDTQYF.

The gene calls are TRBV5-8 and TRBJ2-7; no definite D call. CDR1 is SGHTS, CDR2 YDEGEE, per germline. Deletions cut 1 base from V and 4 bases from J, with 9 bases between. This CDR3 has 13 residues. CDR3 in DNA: TGTGCCAGCAGCTTGCGACCTAGATACGAGCAGTACTTC. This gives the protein CASSLRPRYEQYF.

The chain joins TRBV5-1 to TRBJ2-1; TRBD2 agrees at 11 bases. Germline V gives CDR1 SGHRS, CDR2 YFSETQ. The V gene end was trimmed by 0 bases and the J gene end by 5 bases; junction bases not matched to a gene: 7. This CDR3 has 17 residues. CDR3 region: CASSLAGTSGADNEQFF. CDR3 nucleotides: TGCGCCAGCAGCTTGGCCGGGACTAGCGGCGCCGACAATGAGCAGTTCTTC.

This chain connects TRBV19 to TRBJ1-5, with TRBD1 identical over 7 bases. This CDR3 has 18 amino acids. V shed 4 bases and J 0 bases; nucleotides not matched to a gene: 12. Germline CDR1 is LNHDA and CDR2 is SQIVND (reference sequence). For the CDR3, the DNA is TGTGCCAGTAGTACTACCCCTCGGGACAGAACTAGCAATCAGCCCCAGCATTTT. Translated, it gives CASSTTPRDRTSNQPQHF.

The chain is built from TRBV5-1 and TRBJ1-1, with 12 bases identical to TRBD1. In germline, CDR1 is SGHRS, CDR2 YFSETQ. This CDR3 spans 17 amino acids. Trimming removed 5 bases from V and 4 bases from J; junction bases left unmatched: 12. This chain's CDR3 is CASRGTGTGGWGTEAFF. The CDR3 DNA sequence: TGCGCCAGCAGAGGGACCGGGACAGGGGGCTGGGGCACTGAAGCTTTCTTT.

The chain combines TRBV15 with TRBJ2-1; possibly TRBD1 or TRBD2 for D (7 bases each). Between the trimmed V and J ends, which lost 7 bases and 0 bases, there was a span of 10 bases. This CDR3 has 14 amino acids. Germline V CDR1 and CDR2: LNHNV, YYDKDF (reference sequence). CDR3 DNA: TGTGCCACCACCAGGGGGGGCTCCTACAATGAGCAGTTCTTC. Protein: CATTRGGSYNEQFF. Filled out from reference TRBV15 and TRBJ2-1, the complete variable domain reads DAMVIQNPRYQVTQFGKPVTLSCSQTLNHNVMYWYQQKSSQAPKLLFHYYDKDFNNEADTPDNFQSRRPNTSFCFLDIRSPGLGDTAMYLCATTRGGSYNEQFFGPGTRLTVL.

CDR3 in amino acids: CASSSTRRETQYF. The CDR3, as DNA: TGTGCCAGCAGCTCGACTAGAAGGGAGACCCAGTACTTC. The chain joins TRBV5-6 to TRBJ2-5; maybe TRBD2 (6 bases). Germline-derived CDR1 and CDR2 are SGHDT and YYEEEE. Trimming pared 3 bases from V and 5 bases from J, leaving 11 bases between. The CDR3 has 13 amino acids.

CDR3 amino acids: CATSRVREGGARGYTF. The CDR3 DNA follows: TGTGCCACCAGCAGAGTGCGAGAGGGAGGAGCAAGGGGCTACACCTTC. The chain combines TRBV15 with TRBJ1-2; D is uncertain. CDR1 LNHNV and CDR2 YYDKDF come from the germline V gene (reference sequence). CDR3 length: 16 amino acids. Between the trimmed V and J ends, which lost 1 base and 8 bases, there was a span of 20 bases.

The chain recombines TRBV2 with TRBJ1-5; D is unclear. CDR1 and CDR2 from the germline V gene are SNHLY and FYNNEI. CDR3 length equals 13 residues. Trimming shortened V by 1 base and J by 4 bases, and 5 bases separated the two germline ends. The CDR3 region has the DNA TGTGCCAGCAGTGAAGAACGGAATCAGCCCCAGCATTTT. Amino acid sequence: CASSEERNQPQHF.

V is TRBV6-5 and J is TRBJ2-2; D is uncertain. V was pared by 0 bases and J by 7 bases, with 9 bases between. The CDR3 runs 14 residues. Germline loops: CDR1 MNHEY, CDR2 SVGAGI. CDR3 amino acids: CASSYSRRGGELFF. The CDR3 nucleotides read TGTGCCAGCAGTTACTCTAGGCGCGGCGGGGAGCTGTTTTTT.